This T cell receptor (beta chain) stems from a study of blood T cell repertoires in COVID-19. In the study overall: COVID-19 samples collected from the United States, Italy and Spain covered acute and convalescent phases.

The length of the CDR3 is 15 residues. With 0 bases removed from V and 0 bases from J, the gap between germline ends came to 8 bases. From germline, CDR1 is LNHNV and CDR2 YYDKDF (reference sequence). In the 2 weeks before study entry, exposed participants met a COVID-19 case, which was PCR-confirmed or clinician-diagnosed. Authors' data handling: Amplification of reference gene primers provided the estimated nucleated cell counts. TCRdb keeps only in-frame clones here, not all; method: immunoSEQ multiplex PCR. For V, J and clone size, that table is used; D and trimming come from the DNA. This sample has a few hundred thousand clones; 70% to 90% occur once, and the top ten carry roughly 6.7%.

V usage is TRBV15 and J usage is TRBJ1-2; D remains ambiguous. The clonotype was recovered from a woman aged 45-65 years who had been exposed to COVID-19. The sequenced sample consisted of PBMCs or T cells enriched from blood (not recorded which). CDR3 sequence: CATSRERTSNYGYTF. In DNA form, the CDR3 reads TGTGCCACCAGCAGAGAGCGCACCTCTAACTATGGCTACACCTTC.